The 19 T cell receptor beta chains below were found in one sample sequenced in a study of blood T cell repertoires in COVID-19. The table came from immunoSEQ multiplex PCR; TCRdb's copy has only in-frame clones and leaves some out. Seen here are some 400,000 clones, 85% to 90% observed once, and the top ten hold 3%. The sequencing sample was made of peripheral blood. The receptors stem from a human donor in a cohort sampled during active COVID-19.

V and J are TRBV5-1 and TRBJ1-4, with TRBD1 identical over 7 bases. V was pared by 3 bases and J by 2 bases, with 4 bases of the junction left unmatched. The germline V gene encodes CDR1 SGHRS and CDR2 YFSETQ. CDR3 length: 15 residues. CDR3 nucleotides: TGCGCCAGCAGCTCCACAGGGGTCACTAATGAAAAACTGTTTTTT. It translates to CASSSTGVTNEKLFF.

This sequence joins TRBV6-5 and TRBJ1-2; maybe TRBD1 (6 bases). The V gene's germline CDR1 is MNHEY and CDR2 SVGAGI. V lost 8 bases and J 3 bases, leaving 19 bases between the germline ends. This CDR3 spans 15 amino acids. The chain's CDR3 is CASGRRGATDYGYTF. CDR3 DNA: TGTGCCAGCGGGAGGCGGGGGGCGACGGACTATGGCTACACCTTC.

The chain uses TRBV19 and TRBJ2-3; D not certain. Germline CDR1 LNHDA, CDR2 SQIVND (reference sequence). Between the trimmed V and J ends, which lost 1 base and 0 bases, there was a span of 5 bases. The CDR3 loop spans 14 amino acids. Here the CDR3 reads CASSIVTSTDTQYF. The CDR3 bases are TGTGCCAGTAGTATAGTAACTAGCACAGATACGCAGTATTTT.

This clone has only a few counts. CDR3 protein: CASSVSGGGTDTQYF. CDR3 nucleotide sequence: TGTGCCAGCAGTGTTAGCGGGGGGGGCACAGATACGCAGTATTTT. The chain uses TRBV25-1 and TRBJ2-3; the match to TRBD2 covers 11 bases. J gave up 1 base and V 4 bases, and 1 base lay outside the gene matches. This CDR3 is built from 15 residues. CDR1 and CDR2 (germline): MGHDK, SYGVNS.

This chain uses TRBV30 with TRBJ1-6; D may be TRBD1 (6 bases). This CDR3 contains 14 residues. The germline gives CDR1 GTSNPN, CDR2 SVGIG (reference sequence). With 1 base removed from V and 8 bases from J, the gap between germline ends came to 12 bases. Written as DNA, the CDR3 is TGTGCCTGGAGTGATACCAGGGGATATTCACCCCTCCACTTT. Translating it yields CAWSDTRGYSPLHF.

CDR3 protein: CASSYGGTNYGYTF. The DNA of the CDR3 is TGTGCCAGCAGTTACGGAGGGACTAACTATGGCTACACCTTC. The V call is TRBV6-6, the J call TRBJ1-2; no clear D gene. The CDR3 covers 14 residues. Trimming shortened V by 2 bases and J by 0 bases, and 7 bases separated the two germline ends. Germline CDR1 MNHNY, CDR2 SVGAGI (reference sequence).

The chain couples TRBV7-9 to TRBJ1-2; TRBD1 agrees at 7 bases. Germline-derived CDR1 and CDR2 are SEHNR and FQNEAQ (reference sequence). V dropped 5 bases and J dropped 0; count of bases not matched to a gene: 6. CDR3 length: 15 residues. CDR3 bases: TGTGCCAGCAGCCCGGGACAGAGTACTAACTATGGCTACACCTTC. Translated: CASSPGQSTNYGYTF.

The CDR3 nucleotides are TGTGCCATCAGTGAGAAACAGGGAGAGACCCAGTACTTC. It encodes CAISEKQGETQYF. V gene TRBV10-3 combines with J gene TRBJ2-5, with D possibly being TRBD1 (6 bases). V was cut by 2 bases and J by 4 bases, with 8 bases left in between. The CDR3 is 13 residues long. The germline CDR1 and CDR2 sequences are ENHRY and SYGVKD.

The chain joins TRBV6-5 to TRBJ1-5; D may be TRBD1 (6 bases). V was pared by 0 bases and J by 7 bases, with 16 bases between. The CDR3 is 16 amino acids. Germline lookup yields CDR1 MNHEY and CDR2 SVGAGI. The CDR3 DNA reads TGTGCCAGCAGTTACTCAGCGGGGGCCGACCCCCAGCCCCAGCATTTT. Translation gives CASSYSAGADPQPQHF.

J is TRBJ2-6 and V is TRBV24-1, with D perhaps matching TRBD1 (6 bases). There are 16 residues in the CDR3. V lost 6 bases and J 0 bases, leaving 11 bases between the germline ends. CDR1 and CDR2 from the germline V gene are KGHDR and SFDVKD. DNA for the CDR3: TGTGCCACCAGTTGGACAGAGAGCTCTGGGGCCAACGTCCTGACTTTC. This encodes CATSWTESSGANVLTF.

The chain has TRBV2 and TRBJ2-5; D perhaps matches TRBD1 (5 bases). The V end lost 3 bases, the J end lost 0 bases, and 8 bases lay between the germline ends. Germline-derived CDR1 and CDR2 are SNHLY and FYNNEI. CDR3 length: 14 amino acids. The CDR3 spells CASSESGYQETQYF. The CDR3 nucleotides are TGTGCCAGCAGTGAGTCAGGGTACCAAGAGACCCAGTACTTC. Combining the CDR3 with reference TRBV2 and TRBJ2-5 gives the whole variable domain EPEVTQTPSHQVTQMGQEVILRCVPISNHLYFYWYRQILGQKVEFLVSFYNNEISEKSEIFDDQFSVERPDGSNFTLKIRSTKLEDSAMYFCASSESGYQETQYFGPGTRLLVL.

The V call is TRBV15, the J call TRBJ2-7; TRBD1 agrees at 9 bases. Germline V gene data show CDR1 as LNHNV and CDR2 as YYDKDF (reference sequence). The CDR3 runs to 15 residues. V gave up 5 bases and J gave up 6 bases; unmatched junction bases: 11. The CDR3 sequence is CATSRAGTGYLEQYF. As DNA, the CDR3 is TGTGCCACCAGCCGAGCCGGGACAGGGTACCTCGAGCAGTACTTC. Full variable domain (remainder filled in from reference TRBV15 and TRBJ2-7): DAMVIQNPRYQVTQFGKPVTLSCSQTLNHNVMYWYQQKSSQAPKLLFHYYDKDFNNEADTPDNFQSRRPNTSFCFLDIRSPGLGDTAMYLCATSRAGTGYLEQYFGPGTRLTVT.

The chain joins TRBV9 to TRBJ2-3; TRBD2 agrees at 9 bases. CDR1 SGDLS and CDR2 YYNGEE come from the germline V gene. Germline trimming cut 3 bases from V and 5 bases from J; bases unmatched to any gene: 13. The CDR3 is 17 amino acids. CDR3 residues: CASSGKTAGGRGDTQYF. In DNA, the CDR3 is TGTGCCAGCAGCGGAAAAACAGCGGGGGGCCGGGGAGATACGCAGTATTTT.

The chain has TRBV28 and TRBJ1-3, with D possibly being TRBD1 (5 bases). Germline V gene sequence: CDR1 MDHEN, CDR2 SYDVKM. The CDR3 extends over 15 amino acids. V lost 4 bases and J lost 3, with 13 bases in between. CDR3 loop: CASSSSGHGGNTIYF. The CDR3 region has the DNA TGTGCCAGCAGTTCTTCAGGACATGGTGGAAACACCATATATTTT.

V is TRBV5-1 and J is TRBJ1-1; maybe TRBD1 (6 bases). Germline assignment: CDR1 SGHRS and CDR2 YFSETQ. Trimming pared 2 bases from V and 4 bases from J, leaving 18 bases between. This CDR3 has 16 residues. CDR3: CASSLEQGRGTTEAFF. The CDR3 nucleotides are TGCGCCAGCAGCTTAGAACAGGGTAGGGGGACCACTGAAGCTTTCTTT.

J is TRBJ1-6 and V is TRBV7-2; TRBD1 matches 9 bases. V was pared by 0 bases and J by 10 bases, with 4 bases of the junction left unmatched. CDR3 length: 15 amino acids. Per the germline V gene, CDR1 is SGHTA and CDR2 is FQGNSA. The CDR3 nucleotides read TGTGCCAGCAGCTTAGCGGACAGGGGAGGGTCACCCCTCCACTTT. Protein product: CASSLADRGGSPLHF.

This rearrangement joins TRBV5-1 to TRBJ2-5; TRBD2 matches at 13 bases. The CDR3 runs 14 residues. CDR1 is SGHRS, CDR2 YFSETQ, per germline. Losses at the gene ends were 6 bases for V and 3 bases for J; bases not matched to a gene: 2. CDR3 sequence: CASMGTSGEETQYF. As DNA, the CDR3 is TGCGCCAGCATGGGGACTAGCGGGGAAGAGACCCAGTACTTC.

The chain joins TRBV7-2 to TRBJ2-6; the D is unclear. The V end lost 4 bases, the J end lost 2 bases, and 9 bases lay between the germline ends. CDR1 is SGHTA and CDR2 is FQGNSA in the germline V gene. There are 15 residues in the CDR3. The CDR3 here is CASSYSPAGANVLTF. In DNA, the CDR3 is TGTGCCAGCAGCTACAGTCCAGCTGGGGCCAACGTCCTGACTTTC.

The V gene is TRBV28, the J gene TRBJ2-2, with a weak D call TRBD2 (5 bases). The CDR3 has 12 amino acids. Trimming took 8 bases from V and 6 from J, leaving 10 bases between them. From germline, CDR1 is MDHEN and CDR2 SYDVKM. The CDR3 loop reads CASRGVAGELFF. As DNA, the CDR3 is TGTGCCAGCCGGGGTGTCGCCGGGGAGCTGTTTTTT.